A selection of T cell receptor beta chains follows, all from one sample in a study of graft-versus-host responses after intestinal transplantation. Clones were sequenced by immunoSEQ multiplex PCR, and TCRdb holds only the in-frame ones, with some missing. Seen here are roughly 8,400 clones, around 72% observed once, and the top ten hold about 32%. The sequenced sample was ileum tissue, obtained around 490 days after intestinal transplant. These receptors were obtained from a human patient who received an intestinal transplant, so some T cells may come from the graft donor. The CDR3 runs from the conserved cysteine through the conserved F or W. The D gene is left open where the match is weak. Size values are once, few and many counts, or a class for expanded clones, and some rows have none.

V,J,size,D,DNA,CDR3
TRBV7-2,TRBJ2-1,.,TRBD2,TGTGCCAGCAGTTGGATAGCGGGAGTTTCCTACAATGAGCAGTTCTTC,CASSWIAGVSYNEQFF
TRBV10-1,TRBJ2-2,once,.,TGCGCCAGCAGTGAGTCGGCAGGTTATACAGGGTACACCGGGGAGCTGTTTTTT,CASSESAGYTGYTGELFF
TRBV18,TRBJ2-4,.,.,TGTGCCAGCTCACCACCTTCCCAGGAGAACATTCAGTACTTC,CASSPPSQENIQYF
TRBV6-1,TRBJ1-5,.,.,TGTGCCAGCAGAGTGGATAGCAATCAGCCCCAGCATTTT,CASRVDSNQPQHF
TRBV5-1,TRBJ2-5,.,TRBD2,TGCGCCAGCAGCTTGTTGCCTAGCGGGAGTGATGAGACCCAGTACTTC,CASSLLPSGSDETQYF
TRBV15,TRBJ2-4,once,TRBD1,TGTGCCACCAGCAGAGAAAAGACAGGGCGGTTAAACATTCAGTACTTC,CATSREKTGRLNIQYF
TRBV4-1,TRBJ2-7,.,TRBD2,TGCGCCAGCAGCCAAGCCTCCACCGGGAGGGCGTCCTACGAGCAGTACTTC,CASSQASTGRASYEQYF
TRBV5-5,TRBJ2-2,.,TRBD1,TGTGCCAGCATCCGGGACAGCAGAAGTATAAACACGAACACCGGGGAGCTGTTTTTT,CASIRDSRSINTNTGELFF
TRBV11-3,TRBJ2-5,.,TRBD2,TGTGCCAGCAGCAAACGACTAGCGGGATTTGAGGAGACCCAGTACTTC,CASSKRLAGFEETQYF
TRBV4-2,TRBJ2-2,.,TRBD2,TGTGCCAGCAGCCGAGTCGCGGCCTCCTCCCGGGGGAGGGCCGGGGAGCTGTTTTTT,CASSRVAASSRGRAGELFF
TRBV5-1,TRBJ2-7,.,TRBD2,TGCGCCAGCAGCGTTAGCGGGTTAGTCTACGAGCAGTACTTC,CASSVSGLVYEQYF
TRBV6-5,TRBJ1-5,.,TRBD1,TGTGCCAGCAGTATAGGGACAGATTATCAGCCCCAGCATTTT,CASSIGTDYQPQHF
TRBV6-9,TRBJ2-7,once,TRBD1,TGTGCCAGCAGCCCCTCCGGGACAGGGATCTACTTC,CASSPSGTGIYF
TRBV2,TRBJ1-4,.,.,TGTGCCAGCAGCCCAGACAGGAAGAGTGAAAAACTGTTTTTT,CASSPDRKSEKLFF
TRBV18,TRBJ2-5,.,TRBD1,TGTGCCAGCTCACCTTACTTACAGGGGAAGGAAGAGACCCAGTACTTC,CASSPYLQGKEETQYF
TRBV5-1,TRBJ1-2,.,.,TGCGCCAGCAGCGGGAATTGGTATGGCTACACCTTC,CASSGNWYGYTF
TRBV9,TRBJ2-5,.,TRBD1,TGTGCCAGCAGCCCCGGACAGGGACCACCGGAGACCCAGTACTTC,CASSPGQGPPETQYF
TRBV27,TRBJ1-1,.,.,TGTGCCAGCAGTTTATCGATCGGGGGGGTTTTAAACACTGAAGCTTTCTTT,CASSLSIGGVLNTEAFF
TRBV6-5,TRBJ1-5,.,.,TGTGCCAGCGGCAACCCCAATCAGCCCCAGCATTTT,CASGNPNQPQHF
TRBV6-6,TRBJ2-3,.,.,TGTGCCAGCAGTGAGGCGAAACTCAGGACAGCCAGTGGGTATTTT,CASSEAKLRTASGYF
TRBV19,TRBJ2-1,medium-sized,.,TGTGCCAGTACCTCGACAGGCAAGAACAATGAGCAGTTCTTC,CASTSTGKNNEQFF
TRBV27,TRBJ1-2,medium-sized,TRBD1,TGTGCCAGCAGTCGCGGGACAGGGGGTAACTATGGCTACACCTTC,CASSRGTGGNYGYTF
TRBV29-1,TRBJ2-1,.,TRBD2,TGCAGCGTCCTTGGGGGGCGGACTAGCGGGAGTGATGAGCAGTTCTTC,CSVLGGRTSGSDEQFF
TRBV19,TRBJ2-7,.,.,.,CATSGRAGYEQYF
TRBV30,TRBJ2-1,.,TRBD2,TGTGCCTGGAGTGTCGGCGGGAGCCACAATGAGCAGTTCTTC,CAWSVGGSHNEQFF
TRBV7-9,TRBJ1-5,.,.,TGTGCCAGCAGCTTAGGGGGTTCGTATGGCAATCAGCCCCAGCATTTT,CASSLGGSYGNQPQHF
TRBV4-2,TRBJ1-2,.,.,TGTGCCAGCAGCCAAGATCGAGGAACGCCGGGGGGCTACACCTTC,CASSQDRGTPGGYTF
TRBV27,TRBJ2-5,once,.,TGTGCCAGCAGTCCCCGCGGGACGGCGGGTTACCAAGAGACCCAGTACTTC,CASSPRGTAGYQETQYF
TRBV6-5,TRBJ1-1,.,TRBD1,TGTGCCAGCAGTTACCAGGGGGCAGGTGGCACTGAAGCTTTCTTT,CASSYQGAGGTEAFF
TRBV5-1,TRBJ2-3,.,TRBD2,TGCGCCAGCAGCCGGGGACTAGACACAGATACGCAGTATTTT,CASSRGLDTDTQYF
TRBV29-1,TRBJ1-1,medium-sized,.,TGCAGCGCCGGGGGGCAGGGTGGGATTGACACTGAAGCTTTCTTT,CSAGGQGGIDTEAFF
TRBV5-1,TRBJ2-5,.,.,TGCGCCAGCAGCGTAATGGGGGACACCGTTAGGGAGACCCAGTACTTC,CASSVMGDTVRETQYF
TRBV18,TRBJ1-1,.,.,TGTGCCAGCTCACCCCCAGGGGCGAACACTGAAGCTTTCTTT,CASSPPGANTEAFF
TRBV29-1,TRBJ2-5,.,TRBD2,TGCAGCGTCCGCCCCGGGGCGGGAGGAGAGACCCAGTACTTC,CSVRPGAGGETQYF
TRBV6-1,TRBJ1-5,once,.,TGCGCCAGCAGTGAAGCGCGAGGGAATCAGCCCCAGCATTTT,CASSEARGNQPQHF
TRBV7-9,TRBJ2-1,few,TRBD1,TGTGCCAGCAGCTTAGTTGGGCAGGGGGCGGCCAATGAGCAGTTCTTC,CASSLVGQGAANEQFF
TRBV7-7,TRBJ1-1,.,TRBD1,TGTGCTAGCAGCCCCTGGACAGGGGGCGAGCGAGGCGGAGCTTTCTTT,CASSPWTGGERGGAFF
TRBV7-7,TRBJ2-3,.,TRBD2,TGTGCTAGCAGCTTAGCCGGGAGGGCTCAAGATACGCAGTATTTT,CASSLAGRAQDTQYF
TRBV12-5,TRBJ2-5,once,.,TGTGCTAGTGGTTTGAGGGAGACCCAGTACTTC,CASGLRETQYF
TRBV7-9,TRBJ2-2,.,TRBD2,TGTGCCAGCAGCTTCTATCCGGGAGGCTTGAACACCGGGGAGCTGTTTTTT,CASSFYPGGLNTGELFF
TRBV9,TRBJ1-1,few,.,TGTGCCAGCAGCGTAGGGACAGTTACTGAAGCTTTCTTT,CASSVGTVTEAFF
TRBV5-1,TRBJ2-7,.,TRBD2,TGCGCCAGCAGCTTGGTTAGCGGGAACCCCTACGAGCAGTACTTC,CASSLVSGNPYEQYF
TRBV6-6,TRBJ2-2,.,.,TGTGCCAGCGAGAGGGTCACCGGGGAGCTGTTTTTT,CASERVTGELFF
TRBV12-5,TRBJ2-3,.,.,TGTGCTAGTGGTTTGGGGGGCACAGATACGCAGTATTTT,CASGLGGTDTQYF
TRBV11-2,TRBJ2-7,.,.,TGTGCCAGCAGCTTGAGGGACACTTTTACCTACGAGCAGTACTTC,CASSLRDTFTYEQYF
TRBV2,TRBJ1-5,.,TRBD1,TGTGCCAGCTCTACAGGGGGCCGGCAGCCCCAGCATTTT,CASSTGGRQPQHF
TRBV7-3,TRBJ2-5,few,TRBD1,TGTGCCAGCAGCTTGACAGGGGGAGGGGAGACCCAGTACTTC,CASSLTGGGETQYF
TRBV5-1,TRBJ2-2,.,.,TGCGCCAGCAGGGGGCAAGGCACCGGGGAGCTGTTTTTT,CASRGQGTGELFF
TRBV11-2,TRBJ1-2,.,.,TGTGCCAGCAGTCGCACATTCAACTATGGCTACACCTTC,CASSRTFNYGYTF
TRBV10-3,TRBJ1-2,once,.,TGTGCCATCACCCCGGACACTAACTATGGCTACACCTTC,CAITPDTNYGYTF
TRBV25-1,TRBJ2-7,few,.,TGTGCCAGCACCACCGCCGGGGGACAGCCCTACGAGCAGTACTTC,CASTTAGGQPYEQYF
TRBV27,TRBJ1-1,.,.,TGTGCCAGCCTCAGGGCAGGGAGTTCTGACACTGAAGCTTTCTTT,CASLRAGSSDTEAFF
TRBV28,TRBJ1-5,few,.,TGTGCCAGCAGTCCCCACAGATCTGGGAATCAGCCCCAGCATTTT,CASSPHRSGNQPQHF